The text below deals with one T cell receptor beta chain. It lacks a known antigen. It has no much larger one-base neighbor in the sample; base qualities were not kept. In the prospective study, participants were roughly 18 to 95 years old, resided in 24 geographic areas of the United States, and were enrolled through a virtual design. In the prospective study, participants were assigned to cohorts based on the clinical history participants reported in a screening survey and a study questionnaire. Each participant in the prospective study had whole blood, serum and a nasopharyngeal or oropharyngeal swab collected by mobile phlebotomists. Prospective study participants could optionally give additional blood draws and questionnaires over a 2-month period. Blood samples from the prospective study were shipped frozen or at room temperature prior to DNA extraction. The sample is drawn from a study of blood T cell repertoires in COVID-19 (TCRdb year 2020). Looking at the study overall: The collaborator samples originated in the United States, Italy and Spain and spanned the acute and convalescent phases of COVID-19. The dataset comprised deeply sampled blood TCRbeta repertoires from subjects exposed to, actively infected with, or recovered from COVID-19. The sample metadata nearly always contained a de-identified subject ID, COVID-19 status, age in years and sex. The samples were drawn from the first 160 participants of the ongoing ImmuneRACE study and from 950 to 1,500 subjects provided by 6 global collaborators. The material from the prospective study consisted of cDNA or gDNA derived from T cells, B-cell-depleted T cells, or PBMCs. A freely available public database, intended as a resource for researchers studying the immune response to SARS-CoV-2, is where the repertoires were released. Where HLA class I and class II types were available, the types were taken from metadata supplied by the sample provider, not from assay-based typing. Summary of the overall study and its limitations: Clinical and demographic metadata were provided uncurated, with the amount varying by source and participant.

CDR3 length: 14 amino acids, cysteine to phenylalanine. The CDR3 DNA has 42 bases and is translated from base 1. Taken from the germline V gene, the CDR1 and CDR2 loops are MDHEN and SYDVKM. The V end gives up 10 bases and the J end 3 bases, leaving 8 bases in the junction not matched to a gene. TCRbeta CDR3 regions were amplified from genomic DNA using the immunoSEQ Assay, a bias-controlled multiplex PCR. The study's processing was this. Within the assay, amplification of reference gene primers was used to estimate how many nucleated cells each sample contained. To quantify the absolute abundance of each unique TCRbeta CDR3 rearrangement, sequence reads were collapsed and filtered. For each sample, productive Simpson clonality was calculated as the square root of Simpson's diversity index over productive rearrangements. TCRdb limited this immuneACCESS table to in-frame rearrangements with V and J called. A share of clones is missing; checked studies link under half to unresolved V genes, and the rest is unexplained. D and trimming were read from the DNA, whereas the V and J calls and clone size are those reported in that table. The sample table holds some 240,000 clones, of which under 90% were seen once. The top ten constitute around 4.1% of the sample.

The sample comprised PBMCs or T cells enriched from blood (not recorded which). The V gene is TRBV28 and the J gene is TRBJ1-4; 7 bases in the middle match TRBD1. The clonotype originates from a man aged 30 to 39 with acute COVID-19. The sequence in DNA is TGTGCCATTACAGGGGCACGGCCTAATGAAAAACTGTTTTTT. Its coded protein is CAITGARPNEKLFF.